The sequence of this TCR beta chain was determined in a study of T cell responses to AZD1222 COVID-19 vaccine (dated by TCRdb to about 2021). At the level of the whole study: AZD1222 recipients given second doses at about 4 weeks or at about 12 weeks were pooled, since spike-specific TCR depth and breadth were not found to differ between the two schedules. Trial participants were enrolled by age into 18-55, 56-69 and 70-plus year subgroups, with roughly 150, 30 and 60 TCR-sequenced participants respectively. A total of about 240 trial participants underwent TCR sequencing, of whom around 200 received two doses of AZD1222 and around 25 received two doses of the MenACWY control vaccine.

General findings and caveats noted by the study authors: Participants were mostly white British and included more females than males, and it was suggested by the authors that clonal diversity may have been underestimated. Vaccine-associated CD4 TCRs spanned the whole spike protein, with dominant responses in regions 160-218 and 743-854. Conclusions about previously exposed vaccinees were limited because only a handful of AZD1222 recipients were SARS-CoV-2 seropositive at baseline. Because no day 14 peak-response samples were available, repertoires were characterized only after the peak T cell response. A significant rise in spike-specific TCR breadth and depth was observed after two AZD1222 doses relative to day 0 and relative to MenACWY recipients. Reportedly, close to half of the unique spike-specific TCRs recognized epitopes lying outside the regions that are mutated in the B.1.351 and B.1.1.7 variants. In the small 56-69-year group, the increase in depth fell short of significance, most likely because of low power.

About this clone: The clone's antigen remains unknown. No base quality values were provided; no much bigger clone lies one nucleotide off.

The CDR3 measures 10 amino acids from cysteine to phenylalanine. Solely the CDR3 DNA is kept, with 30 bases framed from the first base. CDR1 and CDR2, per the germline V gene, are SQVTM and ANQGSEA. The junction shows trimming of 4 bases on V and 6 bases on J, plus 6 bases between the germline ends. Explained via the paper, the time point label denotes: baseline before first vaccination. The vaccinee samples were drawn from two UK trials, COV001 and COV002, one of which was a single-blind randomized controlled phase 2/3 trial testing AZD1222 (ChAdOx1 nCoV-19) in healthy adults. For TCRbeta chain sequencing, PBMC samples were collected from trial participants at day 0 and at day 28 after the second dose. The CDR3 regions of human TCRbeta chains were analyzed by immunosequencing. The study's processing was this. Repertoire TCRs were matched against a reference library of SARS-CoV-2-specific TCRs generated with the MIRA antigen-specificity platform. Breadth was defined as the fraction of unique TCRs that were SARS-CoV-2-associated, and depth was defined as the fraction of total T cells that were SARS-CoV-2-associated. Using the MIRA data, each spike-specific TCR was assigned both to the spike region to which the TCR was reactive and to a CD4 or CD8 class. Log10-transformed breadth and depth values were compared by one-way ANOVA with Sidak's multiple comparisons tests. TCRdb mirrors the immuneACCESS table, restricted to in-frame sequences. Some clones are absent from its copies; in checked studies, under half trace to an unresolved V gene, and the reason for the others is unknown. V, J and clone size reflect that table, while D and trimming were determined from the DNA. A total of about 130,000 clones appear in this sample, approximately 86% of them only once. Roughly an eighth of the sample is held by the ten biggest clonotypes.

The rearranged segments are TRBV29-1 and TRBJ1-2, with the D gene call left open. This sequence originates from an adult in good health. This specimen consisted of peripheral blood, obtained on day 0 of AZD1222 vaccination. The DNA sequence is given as TGCAGCGTTGGGGAGGATGGCTACACCTTC. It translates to CSVGEDGYTF.